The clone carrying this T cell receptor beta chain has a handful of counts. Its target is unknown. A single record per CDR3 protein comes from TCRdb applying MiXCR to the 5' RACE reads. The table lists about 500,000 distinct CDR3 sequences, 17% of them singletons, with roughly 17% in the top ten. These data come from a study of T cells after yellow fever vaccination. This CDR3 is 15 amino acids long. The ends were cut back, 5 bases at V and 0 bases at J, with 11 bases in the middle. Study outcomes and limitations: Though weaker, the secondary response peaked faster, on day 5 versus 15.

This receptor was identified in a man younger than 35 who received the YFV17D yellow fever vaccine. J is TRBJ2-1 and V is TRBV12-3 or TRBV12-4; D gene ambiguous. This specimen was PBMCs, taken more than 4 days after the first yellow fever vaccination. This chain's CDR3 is CASSQLMGSYNEQFF. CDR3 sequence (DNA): TGTGCCAGCAGTCAACTTATGGGCTCCTACAATGAGCAGTTCTTC.